Below, 28 T cell receptor beta chains from the same sample are listed, as sequenced in a study of radiation and T cells in renal cell carcinoma. Regarding time point: blood 2 weeks post-SBRT. The treatment was: 15 Gy SBRT to primary tumor, nephrectomy 4 weeks later. Produced via immunoSEQ multiplex PCR; TCRdb's table is partial and in-frame only. The sample holds some 58,000 clones; about 80% are singletons and the top ten take roughly 6.1%. The sequencing here drew on blood, taken from a patient whose treatment included radiotherapy and nephrectomy. These receptors originate from a man aged 60 to 69 with renal cell carcinoma.

The chain couples TRBV30 to TRBJ1-2, with D tentatively TRBD1 (5 bases). The CDR3 length is 13 residues. The germline CDR1 and CDR2 sequences are GTSNPN and SVGIG (reference sequence). The V end was cut by 0 bases, the J end by 4 bases, with 9 bases between. The CDR3 spells CAWSVGRGYGYTF. The CDR3 DNA is TGTGCCTGGAGTGTGGGGAGGGGCTATGGCTACACCTTC.

The chain couples TRBV12-2 to TRBJ2-7; TRBD1 is the table's D call and was not checked against the DNA. TRBV12-2 represents a pseudogene. CDR3 length equals 15 residues. This CDR3 reads CASLPGQTTVYEQYV. The CDR3 DNA reads TGTGCAAGTCTCCCGGGACAGACTACTGTCTACGAGCAGTACGTC.

This clone was seen only a few times. J is TRBJ1-1 and V is TRBV19; D is unclear. The germline V and J ends were trimmed by 5 bases and 5 bases, with 18 bases remaining between them. Germline V lookup: CDR1 LNHDA, CDR2 SQIVND (reference sequence). This CDR3 spans 15 amino acids. The CDR3 bases are TGTGCCAGTAGTTCTCCTACAATAGGGAAGACTGAAGCTTTCTTT. As protein: CASSSPTIGKTEAFF.

This chain connects TRBV25-1 to TRBJ2-5; a possible D gene is TRBD1 (6 bases). Germline V gene sequence: CDR1 MGHDK, CDR2 SYGVNS. The V gene lost 6 bases and the J gene lost 3 bases, with 14 bases spanning the gap. The CDR3 covers 14 residues. CDR3 nucleotides: TGTGCCAGCAGCGCCCTGGACAGTGAAGAGACCCAGTACTTC. It yields the protein CASSALDSEETQYF.

This sequence joins TRBV30 and TRBJ1-3; 7 bases line up with TRBD1. The CDR3 spans 16 residues. In germline, CDR1 is GTSNPN, CDR2 SVGIG (reference sequence). After removal of 4 bases from V and 1 base from J, the junction contained 10 bases not matched to a gene. The CDR3 DNA sequence: TGTGCCTGGAACCCGGGACAGTTCTTTTCTGGAAACACCATATATTTT. Translation: CAWNPGQFFSGNTIYF.

The chain links TRBV13 to TRBJ1-6; perhaps TRBD1 as D (5 bases). V was pared by 0 bases and J by 7 bases, with 13 bases between. The germline V gene has CDR1 PRHDT and CDR2 FYEKMQ (reference sequence). This CDR3 is 16 amino acids long. This CDR3 is CASSLGPGQPNSPLHF. CDR3 nucleotide sequence: TGTGCCAGCAGCTTAGGCCCGGGGCAGCCGAATTCACCCCTCCACTTT.

This clone was recorded a few times. This sequence joins TRBV19 and TRBJ1-5; D ambiguous. This CDR3 spans 14 amino acids. The V gene lost 7 bases and the J gene lost 0 bases, with 10 bases spanning the gap. Germline lookup yields CDR1 LNHDA and CDR2 SQIVND (reference sequence). The CDR3 is CASTGVGSNQPQHF. CDR3 nucleotide sequence: TGTGCCAGTACCGGGGTCGGTAGCAATCAGCCCCAGCATTTT. The entire variable domain, with the rest obtained from reference TRBV19 and TRBJ1-5, is as follows: DGGITQSPKYLFRKEGQNVTLSCEQNLNHDAMYWYRQDPGQGLRLIYYSQIVNDFQKGDIAEGYSVSREKKESFPLTVTSAQKNPTAFYLCASTGVGSNQPQHFGDGTRLSIL.

The chain uses TRBV28 and TRBJ2-3, with 7 bases fitting TRBD2. Losses at the gene ends were 3 bases for V and 1 base for J; bases not matched to a gene: 4. Per germline, CDR1 MDHEN and CDR2 SYDVKM. There are 15 residues in the CDR3. The CDR3 here is CASSFGGSRTDTQYF. The DNA for the CDR3 is TGTGCCAGCAGTTTCGGCGGGAGTCGCACAGATACGCAGTATTTT.

CDR3 amino acids: CVGSGGGEQFF. The CDR3 DNA sequence: TGCGTAGGTAGCGGGGGAGGTGAGCAGTTCTTC. The chain carries TRBV29-1 and TRBJ2-1, with TRBD2 matching 9 bases. The germline V gene has CDR1 SQVTM and CDR2 ANQGSEA. This CDR3 is 11 amino acids long.

V is TRBV19 and J is TRBJ2-2; 8 bases match TRBD1. V lost 9 bases and J lost 2; bases outside the gene matches: 14. The CDR3 is 17 amino acids. Germline V gene data show CDR1 as LNHDA and CDR2 as SQIVND (reference sequence). The DNA of the CDR3 is TGTGCCAGCGCCGGGACAGGACAACGTTTAAACACCGGGGAGCTGTTTTTT. Protein product: CASAGTGQRLNTGELFF.

The V call is TRBV29-1, the J call TRBJ2-3; 12 positions agree with TRBD2. With V trimmed by 0 bases and J by 6 bases, 13 bases remained unmatched. Germline V lookup: CDR1 SQVTM, CDR2 ANQGSEA. The CDR3 extends over 18 amino acids. The CDR3 loop reads CSVEDQTGLAGTLDTQYF. CDR3 nucleotide sequence: TGCAGCGTTGAAGACCAAACTGGACTAGCGGGAACCCTTGATACGCAGTATTTT.

The rearrangement uses TRBV7-2 and TRBJ1-1; no reliable D call. This CDR3 has 16 residues. CDR1 is SGHTA, CDR2 FQGNSA, per germline. Trimming stripped 4 bases from V and 2 bases from J, with 17 bases between. In DNA, the CDR3 is TGTGCCAGCAGCTCCCGAATCGGTAACAAAAACACTGAAGCTTTCTTT. It yields the protein CASSSRIGNKNTEAFF. Filled out from reference TRBV7-2 and TRBJ1-1, the complete variable domain reads GAGVSQSPSNKVTEKGKDVELRCDPISGHTALYWYRQSLGQGLEFLIYFQGNSAPDKSGLPSDRFSAERTGGSVSTLTIQRTQQEDSAVYLCASSSRIGNKNTEAFFGQGTRLTVV.

The chain combines TRBV30 with TRBJ2-5; 9 bases fit TRBD2. Germline V gene sequence: CDR1 GTSNPN, CDR2 SVGIG (reference sequence). The CDR3 loop spans 15 amino acids. Trimming cost V 2 bases and J 2 bases; bases outside gene matches: 6. In DNA form, the CDR3 reads TGTGCCTGGAGTCGAGGCGGGGGGGAACAAGAGACCCAGTACTTC. It is translated as CAWSRGGGEQETQYF.

V is TRBV7-2 and J is TRBJ2-7; 7 nucleotides align to TRBD2. Germline V gene sequence: CDR1 SGHTA, CDR2 FQGNSA. CDR3 length equals 17 residues. The junction had 14 bases not matched to a gene; V was cut back by 5 bases and J by 1 base. DNA of the CDR3: TGTGCCAGCAGCCCCATAGAGGGTCTAGCGGCTTCCTACGAGCAGTACTTC. The encoded protein is CASSPIEGLAASYEQYF.

V is TRBV4-3 and J is TRBJ2-7; 7 nucleotides align to TRBD1. Per germline, CDR1 LGHNA and CDR2 YSLEER. V lost 5 bases to trimming and J lost 5 bases; unmatched junction nucleotides: 9. CDR3 size: 14 residues. CDR3 coding DNA: TGCGCCAGCAGCTCCCAACAGGGGTCCCACGAGCAGTACTTC. This encodes CASSSQQGSHEQYF.

The chain is built from TRBV6-1 and TRBJ1-1; TRBD1 aligns across 9 bases. The germline V gene encodes CDR1 MNHNS and CDR2 SASEGT. This CDR3 is 15 amino acids long. Trimming cost V 5 bases and J 1 base; bases outside gene matches: 5. In DNA, the CDR3 is TGTGCCAGCAGTCGCGAGACAGGGGGGAACACTGAAGCTTTCTTT. Residues: CASSRETGGNTEAFF.

This clone was detected only a few times. The V gene is TRBV4-1, the J gene TRBJ2-1; TRBD1 might be the D (5 bases). The V gene's germline CDR1 is MGHRA and CDR2 YSYEKL. Trimming pared 4 bases from V and 4 bases from J, leaving 17 bases between. This CDR3 is built from 16 residues. CDR3 nucleotides: TGCGCCAGCAGCCTTCAGGCGACAGAAGTTTACAATGAGCAGTTCTTC. Its translation: CASSLQATEVYNEQFF.

This clone is judged medium-sized. V is TRBV19 and J is TRBJ1-1, with D possibly matching TRBD1 (5 bases). Germline V gene lookup returns CDR1 LNHDA and CDR2 SQIVND (reference sequence). V was clipped by 5 bases and J by 0 bases, with 13 bases between them. This CDR3 comprises 15 residues. The CDR3 DNA is TGTGCCAGTAGTCGGGGGGGATACATGAACACTGAAGCTTTCTTT. Translation gives CASSRGGYMNTEAFF. The variable domain in full, completed from reference TRBV19 and TRBJ1-1, reads DGGITQSPKYLFRKEGQNVTLSCEQNLNHDAMYWYRQDPGQGLRLIYYSQIVNDFQKGDIAEGYSVSREKKESFPLTVTSAQKNPTAFYLCASSRGGYMNTEAFFGQGTRLTVV.

V is TRBV30 and J is TRBJ2-2; maybe TRBD2 (6 bases). The CDR3 covers 15 residues. Per germline, CDR1 GTSNPN and CDR2 SVGIG (reference sequence). V was cut by 1 base and J by 6 bases, with 15 bases left in between. The CDR3 DNA follows: TGTGCCTGGAGTGGGGCTCCAGCGGGCGCCGGGGAGCTGTTTTTT. Translating gives CAWSGAPAGAGELFF. The full variable domain, in which reference TRBV30 and TRBJ2-2 provide the parts outside the CDR3, is SQTIHQWPATLVQPVGSPLSLECTVEGTSNPNLYWYRQAAGRGLQLLFYSVGIGQISSEVPQNLSASRPQDRQFILSSKKLLLSDSGFYLCAWSGAPAGAGELFFGEGSRLTVL.

The chain has TRBV5-6 and TRBJ1-2, with TRBD1 as a possible D gene (6 bases). Germline lookup yields CDR1 SGHDT and CDR2 YYEEEE. V lost 0 bases and J 2 bases, leaving 17 bases between the germline ends. The CDR3 consists of 17 residues. In DNA form, the CDR3 reads TGTGCCAGCAGCTTGGCGGGGGGCTGGACGGTAAACTATGGCTACACCTTC. Translated, it gives CASSLAGGWTVNYGYTF.

Note on this clone: Within the sample, other DNA sequences also encode this same CDR3. This chain uses TRBV18 with TRBJ1-4, with D possibly being TRBD1 (5 bases). CDR3 length: 15 residues. V dropped 2 bases and J dropped 0 bases, with 7 bases sitting between them. The germline CDR1 and CDR2 sequences are KGHSH and LQKENI. The CDR3 loop reads CASSPSRATNEKLFF. CDR3 sequence (DNA): TGTGCCAGCTCACCATCCAGGGCAACTAATGAAAAACTGTTTTTT.

This clone was found once. The rearrangement joins TRBV19 to TRBJ1-1, with TRBD1 matching over 8 bases. Trimming removed 11 bases from V and 5 bases from J; junction bases left unmatched: 7. CDR3 length equals 12 residues. Germline V lookup: CDR1 LNHDA, CDR2 SQIVND (reference sequence). For the CDR3, the DNA is TGTGCCGCCACAGGGGGAATAACTGAAGCTTTCTTT. Amino acids: CAATGGITEAFF.

This clone showed up many times. The chain combines TRBV2 with TRBJ2-1, with D possibly being TRBD2 (6 bases). The V and J ends lost 10 bases and 5 bases respectively, with 21 bases between them. The CDR3 contains 15 residues. From germline, CDR1 is SNHLY and CDR2 FYNNEI. CDR3 DNA: TGTGCCACCTACCCGCCGGGACTCCGAGACAATGAGCAGTTCTTC. It encodes CATYPPGLRDNEQFF. Based on the CDR3 plus reference TRBV2 and TRBJ2-1, the full variable domain is EPEVTQTPSHQVTQMGQEVILRCVPISNHLYFYWYRQILGQKVEFLVSFYNNEISEKSEIFDDQFSVERPDGSNFTLKIRSTKLEDSAMYFCATYPPGLRDNEQFFGPGTRLTVL.

The chain has TRBV19 and TRBJ1-1, with D uncertain. Germline V CDR1 and CDR2: LNHDA, SQIVND (reference sequence). The CDR3 spans 13 residues. V shed 5 bases and J shed 5 bases, with 12 bases lying between them. CDR3 amino acids: CASSAQPGTEAFF. The CDR3 nucleotides read TGTGCCAGTAGTGCGCAACCCGGGACTGAAGCTTTCTTT.

V usage is TRBV27 and J usage is TRBJ2-5; D is ambiguous. Germline values: CDR1 MNHEY, CDR2 SMNVEV (reference sequence). V was cut by 2 bases and J by 0 bases, with 4 bases left in between. This CDR3 comprises 13 residues. This CDR3 reads CASSLLYQETQYF. For the CDR3, the DNA is TGTGCCAGCAGTTTACTGTACCAAGAGACCCAGTACTTC.

The chain uses TRBV4-1 and TRBJ2-7; D is possibly TRBD1 (7 bases). The CDR3 loop spans 14 amino acids. With 3 bases removed from V and 2 bases from J, the gap between germline ends came to 11 bases. Germline CDR1 MGHRA, CDR2 YSYEKL. The CDR3 bases are TGCGCCAGCAGCCACCAGGGGGGCCCCTACGAGCAGTACTTC. Its translation: CASSHQGGPYEQYF.

The rearrangement joins TRBV4-3 to TRBJ2-1, with a tentative D call TRBD2 (5 bases). V was clipped by 2 bases and J by 7 bases, with 15 bases between them. Germline assignment: CDR1 LGHNA and CDR2 YSLEER. CDR3 length equals 15 residues. The CDR3 reads CASSQLTGKTNEQFF. Here the CDR3 DNA reads TGCGCCAGCAGCCAACTAACGGGGAAGACAAATGAGCAGTTCTTC.

CDR3 sequence: CASSQQGGTEAFF. The CDR3 bases are TGTGCCAGCAGTCAACAGGGGGGCACTGAAGCTTTCTTT. The chain carries TRBV25-1 and TRBJ1-1; 8 bases are a match to TRBD1. The CDR3 is 13 amino acids. In germline, CDR1 is MGHDK, CDR2 SYGVNS. Trimming at V came to 5 bases and at J to 4 bases, leaving 3 bases not matched to a gene.